A single sample gave rise to the 29 T cell receptor beta chains below, sequenced in a study of T-cell reconstitution after alpha-beta-depleted transplantation in children. TCRbeta library preparation incorporated unique molecular identifiers. From the PCR reads, TCRdb called clonotypes with MiXCR, one entry per CDR3 protein. Counted here are under 250,000 distinct CDR3 sequences, more than 20% occurring once; the ten biggest clones make up 4% to 6%. The source material was PBMCs, mostly from graft donor cells, sampled 360 days after TCRalphabeta/CD19-depleted stem cell transplant. These TCRs come from a female patient aged 2-10 years who had a stem cell transplant for congenital amegakaryocytic thrombocytopenia, so the T cells may come from the graft donor.

The chain links TRBV2 to TRBJ2-2, with D perhaps being TRBD1 or TRBD2 (5 bases each). The germline gives CDR1 SNHLY, CDR2 FYNNEI. Trimming cost V 3 bases and J 5 bases, with 13 bases left between them. The CDR3 has 15 residues. CDR3 loop: CASSEGVRRTGELFF. The CDR3 DNA sequence: TGTGCCAGCAGTGAGGGGGTGAGGAGGACCGGGGAGCTGTTTTTT.

The chain employs TRBV15 and TRBJ1-2; possible D gene TRBD1, 6 bases. Trimming cost V 3 bases and J 7 bases, with 12 bases left between them. Germline V CDR1 and CDR2: LNHNV, YYDKDF (reference sequence). The CDR3 covers 13 residues. CDR3 sequence reads: CATSRAQGAGYTF. The CDR3 region has the DNA TGTGCCACCAGCAGGGCACAGGGCGCTGGCTACACCTTC.

The rearrangement uses TRBV20-1 and TRBJ1-1; no clear D gene. Germline CDR1 DFQATT, CDR2 SNEGSKA (reference sequence). V shed 6 bases and J shed 0 bases, with 11 bases lying between them. The CDR3 loop spans 13 amino acids. CDR3 sequence: CSALDGMNTEAFF. The CDR3 DNA follows: TGCAGTGCGCTGGACGGTATGAACACTGAAGCTTTCTTT.

The gene calls are TRBV24-1 and TRBJ2-1, with 9 bases lining up with TRBD1. V lost 3 bases, J lost 0 bases, and 2 bases stayed unmatched. Germline V gene sequence: CDR1 KGHDR, CDR2 SFDVKD. The CDR3 length is 16 residues. This chain's CDR3 is CATSDKDRGSYNEQFF. The CDR3 nucleotides read TGTGCCACCAGTGATAAGGACAGGGGCTCCTACAATGAGCAGTTCTTC.

The J gene is TRBJ2-3, the V gene TRBV24-1, with D tentatively TRBD1 or TRBD2 (6 bases each). Germline loops: CDR1 KGHDR, CDR2 SFDVKD. The CDR3 spans 16 residues. V was shortened by 4 bases and J by 0 bases, with 13 bases between the two germline ends. The CDR3 nucleotides read TGTGCCACCAGTGAACCCGGGGGCCTTAGCACAGATACGCAGTATTTT. It is translated as CATSEPGGLSTDTQYF.

This chain joins TRBV9 and TRBJ1-5; 7 nucleotides agree with TRBD1. The CDR3 runs 15 residues. The V and J ends lost 4 bases and 4 bases, in that order; junction bases with no gene match: 8. Germline values: CDR1 SGDLS, CDR2 YYNGEE. The CDR3 loop reads CASSFRTGLNQPQHF. The DNA for the CDR3 is TGTGCCAGCAGCTTTAGGACAGGCCTAAATCAGCCCCAGCATTTT.

This clonotype has at least ten counts. The gene calls are TRBV12-3 or TRBV12-4 and TRBJ2-7, with D tentatively TRBD1 (6 bases). V lost 2 bases and J 4 bases, leaving 6 bases between the germline ends. The CDR3 is 12 residues long. For the CDR3, the DNA is TGTGCCAGCAGTTTACAGGGGTACGAGCAGTACTTC. Its protein is CASSLQGYEQYF.

Only a few counts were recorded for this clonotype. This rearrangement joins TRBV6-1 to TRBJ1-5; D might be TRBD1 (6 bases). The germline V gene encodes CDR1 MNHNS and CDR2 SASEGT. The CDR3 is 17 amino acids. With 7 bases removed from V and 1 base from J, the gap between germline ends came to 20 bases. DNA of the CDR3: TGTGCCAGCACCCAAGGGGGGCAGGCTGGCAGCAATCAGCCCCAGCATTTT. It specifies CASTQGGQAGSNQPQHF.

This clonotype was detected many times. The rearrangement joins TRBV20-1 to TRBJ2-5; D tentatively reads TRBD1 or TRBD2 (5 bases each). Looked up from germline, CDR1 is DFQATT and CDR2 is SNEGSKA (reference sequence). V was cut by 3 bases and J by 1 base, with 12 bases left in between. The CDR3 is 14 amino acids. CDR3 nucleotides: TGCAGTGCTAGGGGGGTAGGATTCCAAGAGACCCAGTACTTC. Translation: CSARGVGFQETQYF.

This clonotype was detected only a few times. The chain combines TRBV3-1 with TRBJ2-7; the D gene could be TRBD1 or TRBD2 (5 bases each). The germline CDR1 and CDR2 sequences are LGHDT and YNNKEL (reference sequence). This CDR3 comprises 13 residues. V was trimmed by 2 bases and J by 7 bases, leaving 12 bases between them. CDR3 sequence (DNA): TGTGCCAGCAGCCAACGGGGCCCCGGGGAGCAGTACTTC. Translating it yields CASSQRGPGEQYF.

In this sample, this clonotype turned up a few times. The V and J genes are TRBV9 and TRBJ1-1; TRBD1 is a possible D gene (5 bases). The CDR3 totals 14 residues. Between the trimmed V and J ends, which lost 0 bases and 5 bases, there was a span of 11 bases. From germline, CDR1 is SGDLS and CDR2 YYNGEE. The CDR3 protein is CASSVGWGVTEAFF. In DNA form, the CDR3 reads TGTGCCAGCAGCGTAGGTTGGGGGGTTACTGAAGCTTTCTTT.

V is TRBV10-2 and J is TRBJ2-1; a weak D match, TRBD2 (7 bases). Germline V gives CDR1 WSHSY, CDR2 SAAADI. V was cut by 6 bases and J by 3 bases, with 30 bases left in between. The length of the CDR3 is 20 residues. The CDR3 loop reads CASRRGVVREGLLYYNEQFF. The CDR3 region has the DNA TGCGCCAGCAGAAGGGGGGTAGTTAGGGAGGGACTGTTATACTACAATGAGCAGTTCTTC.

This chain uses TRBV10-3 with TRBJ2-5; possibly TRBD1 for D (5 bases). This CDR3 is built from 16 residues. Germline-derived CDR1 and CDR2 are ENHRY and SYGVKD. V was cut by 2 bases and J by 5 bases, with 18 bases left in between. The CDR3 region has the DNA TGTGCCATCAGTGAGGTGGCCTCCGGCAGGGCTGAGACCCAGTACTTC. It translates to CAISEVASGRAETQYF.

The chain couples TRBV4-1 to TRBJ2-1, with 9 bases lining up with TRBD1. CDR3 size: 13 residues. The V gene end was trimmed by 4 bases and the J gene end by 10 bases; junction bases not matched to a gene: 5. CDR1 and CDR2 from the germline V gene are MGHRA and YSYEKL. Written as DNA, the CDR3 is TGCGCCAGCAGCCGCCCAACAGGGGGCGAGCAGTTCTTC. Its translation: CASSRPTGGEQFF.

The chain combines TRBV3-1 with TRBJ1-4; 8 bases are a match to TRBD1. CDR3 size: 15 residues. The germline V gene has CDR1 LGHDT and CDR2 YNNKEL (reference sequence). With 1 base clipped from V and 10 bases from J, the junction kept 8 bases outside the gene matches. The CDR3 DNA is TGTGCCAGCAGCCAAGCACCAGGACAGGGTGGAAAACTGTTTTTT. Translating gives CASSQAPGQGGKLFF.

This clonotype was recorded a few times. The chain carries TRBV6-2 or TRBV6-3 and TRBJ2-7; 10 positions match TRBD2. V was clipped by 6 bases and J by 3 bases; unmatched bases: 8. Germline V gene data show CDR1 as MNHEY and CDR2 as SVGEGT. The CDR3 sequence is 15 residues long. The CDR3 coding sequence is TGTGCCAGCAGAACTCTAGCGGGAGTTCTCTACGAGCAGTACTTC. Its translation is CASRTLAGVLYEQYF.

This clonotype was counted a single time. The chain uses TRBV20-1 and TRBJ2-3; no clear D. CDR1 and CDR2 (germline): DFQATT, SNEGSKA (reference sequence). The CDR3 length is 15 residues. Trimming took off 2 bases at V and 4 bases at J, with 16 bases between the two ends. CDR3 sequence: CSARRTPMGPDTQYF. CDR3 DNA: TGCAGTGCTAGACGGACGCCGATGGGCCCAGATACGCAGTATTTT.

The chain combines TRBV6-5 with TRBJ2-4; D perhaps matches TRBD1 (5 bases). The ends were cut back, 0 bases at V and 7 bases at J, with 13 bases in the middle. Germline values: CDR1 MNHEY, CDR2 SVGAGI. The CDR3 totals 15 residues. The CDR3 here is CASSYSGRAGNIQYF. The CDR3 nucleotides are TGTGCCAGCAGTTACTCGGGCAGGGCAGGGAACATTCAGTACTTC.

This clonotype was seen a handful of times. The chain uses TRBV5-8 and TRBJ2-2; D may be TRBD2 (6 bases). The CDR3 sequence is 16 residues long. Per the germline V gene, CDR1 is SGHTS and CDR2 is YDEGEE. Trimming removed 4 bases at V and 0 bases at J, with 13 bases between. CDR3 bases: TGTGCCAGCAGCCGCGGGGTTAGGGCGAACACCGGGGAGCTGTTTTTT. This gives the protein CASSRGVRANTGELFF.

This clonotype was seen a few times. V gene TRBV11-2 combines with J gene TRBJ2-7; D uncertain. CDR3 size: 15 residues. V was clipped by 2 bases and J by 0 bases, with 11 bases between them. The V gene's germline CDR1 is SGHAT and CDR2 FQNNGV. This chain's CDR3 is CASSLMSLGSYEQYF. The CDR3 nucleotides are TGTGCCAGCAGCTTAATGTCCTTAGGCTCCTACGAGCAGTACTTC.

V is TRBV5-6 and J is TRBJ2-7; 8 positions agree with TRBD2. Per germline, CDR1 SGHDT and CDR2 YYEEEE. CDR3 size: 14 residues. The trim removed 2 bases at V and 4 bases at J, leaving 5 bases unmatched. CDR3 coding DNA: TGTGCCAGCAGCTTTGCTACTAGCGGTTACGAGCAGTACTTC. Translating gives CASSFATSGYEQYF.

This clonotype was observed at least ten times. This chain joins TRBV20-1 and TRBJ1-5; TRBD1 matches at 9 bases. The J segment lost 4 bases and the V segment lost 2 bases, leaving 9 bases of the junction unmatched. The CDR3 runs 16 residues. Germline V lookup: CDR1 DFQATT, CDR2 SNEGSKA (reference sequence). CDR3 sequence reads: CSARWTGESRNQPQHF. CDR3 coding DNA: TGCAGTGCTAGATGGACAGGGGAATCAAGGAATCAGCCCCAGCATTTT.

The chain links TRBV5-1 to TRBJ2-5, with D tentatively TRBD1 (5 bases). Germline loops: CDR1 SGHRS, CDR2 YFSETQ. Trimming shortened V by 0 bases and J by 5 bases, and 11 bases separated the two germline ends. The CDR3 consists of 14 residues. The CDR3, as DNA: TGCGCCAGCAGCTTGGCAGGGTTCAAGGAGACCCAGTACTTC. Protein sequence: CASSLAGFKETQYF. Full variable domain (missing parts from reference TRBV5-1 and TRBJ2-5): KAGVTQTPRYLIKTRGQQVTLSCSPISGHRSVSWYQQTPGQGLQFLFEYFSETQRNKGNFPGRFSGRQFSNSRSEMNVSTLELGDSALYLCASSLAGFKETQYFGPGTRLLVL.

This clonotype occurred many times. The chain employs TRBV20-1 and TRBJ2-1; TRBD1 matches 7 bases. This CDR3 spans 13 amino acids. Germline CDR1 DFQATT, CDR2 SNEGSKA (reference sequence). V dropped 3 bases and J dropped 7; count of bases not matched to a gene: 6. Written as DNA, the CDR3 is TGCAGTGCTAGGACAGGGACGTGGAATGAGCAGTTCTTC. It specifies CSARTGTWNEQFF.

This clonotype occurred a few times. The V gene is TRBV27, the J gene TRBJ2-3; D not certain. With 3 bases removed from V and 0 bases from J, the gap between germline ends came to 7 bases. This CDR3 is 14 amino acids long. Germline V gives CDR1 MNHEY, CDR2 SMNVEV (reference sequence). The CDR3 spells CASSLLRSTDTQYF. Written as DNA, the CDR3 is TGTGCCAGCAGTTTGCTTAGAAGCACAGATACGCAGTATTTT.

This clonotype was recorded many times. The V and J genes are TRBV4-2 and TRBJ2-3; TRBD2 agrees at 10 bases. The J segment lost 4 bases and the V segment lost 0 bases, leaving 1 base of the junction unmatched. CDR1 is LGHNA and CDR2 is YNFKEQ in the germline V gene. This CDR3 contains 15 residues. CDR3 sequence reads: CASSQEAGGPDTQYF. The CDR3 DNA reads as TGTGCCAGCAGCCAAGAAGCGGGAGGGCCAGATACGCAGTATTTT.

This clonotype has more than one count but fewer than ten. The V call is TRBV6-6, the J call TRBJ1-5; D remains unclear. CDR3 length equals 13 residues. From germline, CDR1 is MNHNY and CDR2 SVGAGI (reference sequence). The V end lost 0 bases, the J end lost 5 bases, and 5 bases lay between the germline ends. The CDR3 bases are TGTGCCAGCAGTTACTCGCGGGATCAGCCCCAGCATTTT. Translating it yields CASSYSRDQPQHF.

The chain's CDR3 is CASSSLPRVAGGNEQYF. DNA for the CDR3: TGTGCCAGCAGTTCCCTGCCGCGGGTGGCGGGAGGTAACGAGCAGTACTTC. The chain uses TRBV12-3 or TRBV12-4 and TRBJ2-7; 8 positions agree with TRBD2. This CDR3 contains 17 residues. V trimming: 4 bases; J trimming: 5 bases; junction bases outside the gene matches: 16.

This chain joins TRBV3-1 and TRBJ2-5; 11 bases are a match to TRBD2. The CDR3 is made up of 16 amino acids. Germline CDR1 LGHDT, CDR2 YNNKEL (reference sequence). After removal of 5 bases from V and 5 bases from J, the junction contained 10 bases not matched to a gene. CDR3 region: CASSDSGRAFPETQYF. The CDR3 DNA is TGTGCCAGCAGCGATAGCGGGAGGGCCTTCCCCGAGACCCAGTACTTC.